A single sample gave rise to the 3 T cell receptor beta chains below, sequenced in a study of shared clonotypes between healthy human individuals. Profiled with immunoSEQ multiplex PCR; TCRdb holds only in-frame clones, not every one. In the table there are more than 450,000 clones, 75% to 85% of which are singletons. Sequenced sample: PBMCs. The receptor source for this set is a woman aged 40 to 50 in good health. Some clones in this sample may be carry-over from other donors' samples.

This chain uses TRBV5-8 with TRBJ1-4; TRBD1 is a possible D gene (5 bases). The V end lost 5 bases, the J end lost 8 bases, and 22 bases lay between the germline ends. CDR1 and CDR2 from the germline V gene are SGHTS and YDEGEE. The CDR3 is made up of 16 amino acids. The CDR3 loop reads CASSWRVEQVGEKLFF. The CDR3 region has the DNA TGTGCCAGCAGTTGGAGAGTGGAACAGGTGGGAGAAAAACTGTTTTTT.

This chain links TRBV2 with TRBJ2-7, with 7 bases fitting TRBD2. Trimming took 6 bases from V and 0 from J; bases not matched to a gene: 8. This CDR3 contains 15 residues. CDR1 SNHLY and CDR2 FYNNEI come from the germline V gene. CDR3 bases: TGTGCCAGCAGCCCTGCGGGGGTGGCCTCCTACGAGCAGTACTTC. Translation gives CASSPAGVASYEQYF. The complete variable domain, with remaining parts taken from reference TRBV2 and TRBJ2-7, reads EPEVTQTPSHQVTQMGQEVILRCVPISNHLYFYWYRQILGQKVEFLVSFYNNEISEKSEIFDDQFSVERPDGSNFTLKIRSTKLEDSAMYFCASSPAGVASYEQYFGPGTRLTVT.

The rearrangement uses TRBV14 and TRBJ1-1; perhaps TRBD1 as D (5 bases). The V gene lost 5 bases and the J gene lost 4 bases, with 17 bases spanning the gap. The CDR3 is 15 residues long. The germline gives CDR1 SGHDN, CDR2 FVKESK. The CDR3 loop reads CASSRQLSGSTEAFF. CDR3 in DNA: TGTGCCAGCAGCAGACAGTTATCAGGGTCCACTGAAGCTTTCTTT. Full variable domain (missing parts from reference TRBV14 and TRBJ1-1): EAGVTQFPSHSVIEKGQTVTLRCDPISGHDNLYWYRRVMGKEIKFLLHFVKESKQDESGMPNNRFLAERTGGTYSTLKVQPAELEDSGVYFCASSRQLSGSTEAFFGQGTRLTVV.